Each of the 7 T cell receptor beta chains below was sequenced from the same sample in a study of shared clonotypes between healthy human individuals. CD45RO-negative, CCR7-positively selected cells formed the naive CD8 fraction, excluding terminally differentiated effector memory CD45RA+ cells. Only in-frame clones appear in the TCRdb table, and some are missing; sequencing was by immunoSEQ multiplex PCR. The data show approximately 1.9 million clones, 93% seen once. Specimen: naive CD8+ T cells from PBMCs. These receptors were taken from a man between 18 and 35 years old in good health. Some clones in this sample may be carry-over from other donors' samples.

The V call is TRBV14, the J call TRBJ2-1; D ambiguous. The CDR3 runs to 14 residues. Deletions cut 4 bases from V and 3 bases from J, with 10 bases between. CDR1 is SGHDN and CDR2 is FVKESK in the germline V gene. The CDR3: CASSPPRRYNEQFF. The CDR3 nucleotides are TGTGCCAGCAGCCCCCCTCGCCGCTACAATGAGCAGTTCTTC.

The rearrangement joins TRBV19 to TRBJ1-1; tentatively, D is TRBD1 (6 bases). The length of the CDR3 is 17 residues. The germline gives CDR1 LNHDA, CDR2 SQIVND (reference sequence). V shed 6 bases and J shed 1 base, with 21 bases lying between them. The CDR3 region is CASRSWGATNKNTEAFF. For the CDR3, the DNA is TGTGCCAGTAGAAGTTGGGGGGCGACCAATAAGAACACTGAAGCTTTCTTT.

J is TRBJ2-2 and V is TRBV2; the D gene is possibly TRBD1 (5 bases). Germline CDR1 is SNHLY and CDR2 is FYNNEI. The CDR3 sequence is 13 residues long. The ends were cut back, 10 bases at V and 6 bases at J, with 15 bases in the middle. CDR3 DNA sequence: TGTGCCATGCAGGGCCCTAAGGCCGGGGAGCTGTTTTTT. Translation gives CAMQGPKAGELFF.

This clone appeared a single time. The rearrangement joins TRBV27 to TRBJ1-1; no firm D call. Trimming removed 6 bases from V and 1 base from J, with 15 bases in between. Germline assignment: CDR1 MNHEY and CDR2 SMNVEV (reference sequence). CDR3 length equals 15 residues. The CDR3 DNA is TGTGCCAGCAGAAAGCCCCGGCAGCCGAACACTGAAGCTTTCTTT. Translating it yields CASRKPRQPNTEAFF.

This clone was found once. This chain uses TRBV7-8 with TRBJ2-7; 8 bases match TRBD1. CDR3 length equals 15 residues. V dropped 1 base and J dropped 3; count of bases not matched to a gene: 5. Per the germline V gene, CDR1 is SGHVS and CDR2 is FQNEAQ. In nucleotides, the CDR3 is TGTGCCAGCAGCTTAGAGGGGACAGGTAACTACGAGCAGTACTTC. Translating it yields CASSLEGTGNYEQYF.

This chain connects TRBV6-1 to TRBJ1-1; 9 nucleotides match TRBD1. V shed 8 bases, J shed 5 bases, and the junction held 6 bases outside the gene matches. The CDR3 length is 13 residues. CDR1 MNHNS and CDR2 SASEGT come from the germline V gene. The CDR3 sequence: CASGGTGRTEAFF. CDR3 sequence (DNA): TGTGCCAGCGGGGGGACAGGGAGGACTGAAGCTTTCTTT.

The V gene is TRBV5-6, the J gene TRBJ2-3, with D unresolved. V dropped 0 bases and J dropped 2 bases, with 13 bases sitting between them. The V gene's germline CDR1 is SGHDT and CDR2 YYEEEE. The CDR3 has 16 amino acids. CDR3 in DNA: TGTGCCAGCAGCTTGGTACGGGTTGGACCCACAGATACGCAGTATTTT. Translation gives CASSLVRVGPTDTQYF.